Presented here are 17 T cell receptor beta chains from one specimen sequenced in a study of cytomegalovirus exposure and HLA in healthy donors. PCR was performed using 60 Vbeta and 13 Jbeta primers. Only in-frame clones appear in the TCRdb table, and some are missing; sequencing was by immunoSEQ multiplex PCR. The sample gives 90,000 to 150,000 clones, around three quarters of which show up once; 3.5% to 4.5% is in the top ten. The sample taken for sequencing was PBMCs. The receptors originated from a human donor in good health.

This rearrangement joins TRBV28 to TRBJ1-2, with no clear D. The V end lost 9 bases, the J end lost 4 bases, and 9 bases lay between the germline ends. Germline CDR1 and CDR2: MDHEN and SYDVKM. The CDR3 contains 11 residues. CDR3 nucleotides: TGTGCCAGTACTGGAGGCTATGGCTACACCTTC. Translated: CASTGGYGYTF.

The CDR3 spells CASSSSDRVDGYTF. In nucleotides, the CDR3 is TGTGCCAGCAGTTCCTCGGACAGGGTTGATGGCTACACCTTC. The chain is built from TRBV27 and TRBJ1-2; 8 positions agree with TRBD1. Trimming at V came to 4 bases and at J to 6 bases, leaving 7 bases not matched to a gene. Germline CDR1 and CDR2: MNHEY and SMNVEV (reference sequence). There are 14 residues in the CDR3.

In this sample, this clone turned up a few times. The chain combines TRBV29-1 with TRBJ2-1, with 12 bases that match TRBD2. The CDR3 has 14 amino acids. Trimming took 6 bases from V and 8 from J; bases not matched to a gene: 8. CDR1 is SQVTM, CDR2 ANQGSEA, per germline. CDR3 DNA: TGCAGCGTAGACACTAGCGGGAGGCACGATGAGCAGTTCTTC. It specifies CSVDTSGRHDEQFF.

This clone is a singleton in its sample. Mismatch with germline at one junction end may stem from a read error. The chain recombines TRBV7-9 with TRBJ2-1; D is unresolved. This CDR3 spans 12 amino acids. From germline, CDR1 is SEHNR and CDR2 FQNEAQ (reference sequence). The CDR3 DNA reads TGTTCCAGCAGCTATCCAAACAATGAGCAGTTCTTC. Translation: CSSSYPNNEQFF.

The rearrangement joins TRBV20-1 to TRBJ2-7; 9 bases line up with TRBD1. The CDR3 extends over 11 amino acids. J lost 6 bases, V lost 5 bases, and 2 bases had no gene match. The germline V gene encodes CDR1 DFQATT and CDR2 SNEGSKA (reference sequence). The CDR3 loop is CSAGQGTEQYF. The CDR3 nucleotides read TGCAGTGCTGGACAGGGGACCGAGCAGTACTTC.

V and J are TRBV29-1 and TRBJ1-5; D remains unclear. Trimming left V 5 bases short and J 0 bases short, with 17 bases between. This CDR3 is 16 amino acids long. Per the germline V gene, CDR1 is SQVTM and CDR2 is ANQGSEA. The CDR3 bases are TGCAGCGTTTCCGGGAACGGACTAGATAGCAATCAGCCCCAGCATTTT. It encodes CSVSGNGLDSNQPQHF.

The chain uses TRBV6-1 and TRBJ1-2; D is ambiguous. This CDR3 has 13 residues. V lost 7 bases and J lost 6, with 15 bases in between. The germline CDR1 and CDR2 sequences are MNHNS and SASEGT. The CDR3 DNA reads as TGTGCCAGCAAACTAAGACTGGGAGATGGCTACACCTTC. As protein: CASKLRLGDGYTF.

This chain links TRBV27 with TRBJ2-7; TRBD2 matches 7 bases. Losses at the gene ends were 6 bases for V and 7 bases for J; bases not matched to a gene: 3. The CDR3 contains 11 residues. From germline, CDR1 is MNHEY and CDR2 SMNVEV (reference sequence). CDR3 nucleotide sequence: TGTGCCAGCAGGGGAGGGAGGGAGCAGTACTTC. Translation: CASRGGREQYF.

The rearrangement uses TRBV6-1 and TRBJ1-1; TRBD1 is a possible D gene (5 bases). V was cut by 2 bases and J by 3 bases, with 16 bases left in between. CDR3 length: 16 residues. The V gene's germline CDR1 is MNHNS and CDR2 SASEGT. CDR3 region: CASSERMGRGYTEAFF. CDR3 in DNA: TGTGCCAGCAGTGAAAGAATGGGGCGGGGGTACACTGAAGCTTTCTTT.

This clone was found a few times. The chain is built from TRBV11-1 and TRBJ2-1; possibly TRBD2 for D (6 bases). The ends were cut back, 1 base at V and 0 bases at J, with 7 bases in the middle. CDR3 length equals 15 residues. The germline gives CDR1 SGHAT, CDR2 FQDESV (reference sequence). This CDR3 is CASSLGRDSYNEQFF. The DNA for the CDR3 is TGTGCCAGCAGCTTAGGGCGGGACTCCTACAATGAGCAGTTCTTC.

The CDR3 coding sequence is TGTGCCTGGAAGTTTGCGGGAGGGCTCTACGAGCAGTACTTC. This sequence encodes CAWKFAGGLYEQYF. V gene TRBV30 combines with J gene TRBJ2-7; 9 bases are shared with TRBD2. CDR3 size: 14 residues. J gave up 3 bases and V 4 bases, and 7 bases lay outside the gene matches. The germline V gene encodes CDR1 GTSNPN and CDR2 SVGIG (reference sequence).

The chain has TRBV10-1 and TRBJ1-1; D gene ambiguous. The V gene's germline CDR1 is WNHNN and CDR2 SYGVQD (reference sequence). Trimming took off 3 bases at V and 2 bases at J, with 7 bases between the two ends. This CDR3 comprises 13 residues. Written as DNA, the CDR3 is TGCGCCAGCAGTGACCCGACTAACACTGAAGCTTTCTTT. It yields the protein CASSDPTNTEAFF.

CDR3 bases: TGTGCCAGTAGTCGGGACAGGGGAACTGGGGCCAACGTCCTGACTTTC. Protein: CASSRDRGTGANVLTF. The chain links TRBV19 to TRBJ2-6, with 10 nucleotides matching TRBD1. V was clipped by 5 bases and J by 2 bases; unmatched bases: 3. The CDR3 sequence is 16 residues long. Germline CDR1 is LNHDA and CDR2 is SQIVND (reference sequence).

The chain couples TRBV28 to TRBJ2-7; 14 bases are shared with TRBD2. The CDR3 covers 14 residues. Germline V gene data show CDR1 as MDHEN and CDR2 as SYDVKM. J gave up 6 bases and V 5 bases, and 3 bases lay outside the gene matches. In DNA form, the CDR3 reads TGTGCCAGCAGTCCGGGACTAGCGGGAGTCGAGCAGTACTTC. This gives the protein CASSPGLAGVEQYF.

The rearrangement uses TRBV2 and TRBJ1-1; D is uncertain. Trimming took off 0 bases at V and 1 base at J, with 6 bases between the two ends. The germline gives CDR1 SNHLY, CDR2 FYNNEI. The CDR3 length is 14 residues. The CDR3 sequence is CASSEAGRNTEAFF. DNA of the CDR3: TGTGCCAGCAGTGAAGCCGGTCGGAACACTGAAGCTTTCTTT.

The chain has TRBV2 and TRBJ1-1; 9 bases map to TRBD1. CDR1 and CDR2 (germline): SNHLY, FYNNEI. The CDR3 is 14 residues long. V trimming: 6 bases; J trimming: 6 bases; junction bases outside the gene matches: 8. Here the CDR3 reads CASRWTGVVPEAFF. The CDR3 bases are TGTGCCAGCAGGTGGACAGGGGTCGTCCCTGAAGCTTTCTTT.

The chain uses TRBV4-1 and TRBJ2-7, with D possibly being TRBD1 (6 bases). Trimming shortened V by 1 base and J by 4 bases, and 14 bases separated the two germline ends. Germline lookup yields CDR1 MGHRA and CDR2 YSYEKL. The CDR3 is 15 amino acids. The DNA for the CDR3 is TGCGCCAGCAGCCAAGTAGGGGACACCCGATACGAGCAGTACTTC. Its protein product is CASSQVGDTRYEQYF.